The clone carrying this T cell receptor beta chain has a count of ten or more. What it binds is not known. This entry is derived from a study of read filtering for tumor transcriptome and immune sequencing. The library was built from about 370 ng RNA with molecular barcoded adaptors for alpha/delta and beta/gamma chains. TCRdb re-called the reads with MiXCR, one entry per CDR3 protein. This table has over 50,000 distinct CDR3 sequences, around 21% appearing once. Whole-study findings and limits: Correlation between methods rose after single-read clonotypes were removed.

Between the trimmed V and J ends, which lost 5 bases and 7 bases, there was a span of 15 bases. The CDR3 has 14 residues. Germline lookup yields CDR1 MDHEN and CDR2 SYDVKM. Specimen: a population of CD138-negative cells sorted from bone marrow. This clonotype was sampled from a donor over 35 with multiple myeloma. This sequence joins TRBV28 and TRBJ2-4; the D gene is possibly TRBD1 (5 bases). In nucleotides, the CDR3 is TGTGCCAGCAGTATGGACATTTCCGTCAACATTCAGTACTTC. Its translation is CASSMDISVNIQYF. The whole variable domain, remainder taken from reference TRBV28 and TRBJ2-4, is DVKVTQSSRYLVKRTGEKVFLECVQDMDHENMFWYRQDPGLGLRLIYFSYDVKMKEKGDIPEGYSVSREKKERFSLILESASTNQTSMYLCASSMDISVNIQYFGAGTRLSVL.